The TCR beta chain described here comes from a study of shared clonotypes between healthy human individuals. Study-wide results and caveats: Across a few donors, naive CD4 shared 4.5% to 6%, naive CD8 about 3.2%, memory CD4 approximately 2.5%, memory CD8 around 0.36%. An anticipated effect of sequencing depth on clonotype sharing among donors was recognized.

V lost 2 bases to trimming and J lost 6 bases, with 13 bases between them. The CDR3 runs to 14 residues. CDR1 is MNHNS and CDR2 is SASEGT in the germline V gene. Cells designated naive CD8 were CD45RO-negative and were positively selected for CCR7, with terminally differentiated effector memory CD45RA+ cells excluded. All participating donors were Caucasian adults from Nashville, Tennessee. A remark on this clone: Its target is unknown.

In the original processing: Junction-only sequences without quality scores came from ImmunoSEQ, so filtering differed. Sequencing was performed with immunoSEQ multiplex PCR; in TCRdb, only in-frame clones are kept and a portion is missing. From that table come the V and J calls and clone size; the DNA was used to work out D and trimming. The data contain about 700,000 clones, about 90% of them singletons. The sequenced material came from naive CD8+ T cells sorted from blood. This chain joins TRBV6-1 and TRBJ2-5, with D perhaps matching TRBD1 or TRBD2 (6 bases each). The clonotype was recovered from a man in his thirties or forties in good health. Here the CDR3 reads CASSENQGRKTQYF. Written as DNA, the CDR3 is TGTGCCAGCAGTGAAAACCAGGGGAGGAAGACCCAGTACTTC.